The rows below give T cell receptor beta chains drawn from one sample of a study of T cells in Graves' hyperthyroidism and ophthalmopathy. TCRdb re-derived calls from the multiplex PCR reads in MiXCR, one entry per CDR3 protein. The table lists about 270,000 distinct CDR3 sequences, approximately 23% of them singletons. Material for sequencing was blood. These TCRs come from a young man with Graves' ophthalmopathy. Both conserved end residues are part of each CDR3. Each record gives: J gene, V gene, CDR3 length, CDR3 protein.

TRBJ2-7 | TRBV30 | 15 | CAWREPGGGSYEQYF
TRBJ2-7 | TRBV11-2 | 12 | CASSLDQGEQYF
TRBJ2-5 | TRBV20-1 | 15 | CSARGTGGAAETQYF
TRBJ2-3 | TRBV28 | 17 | CASSQDRVSGFSDTQYF
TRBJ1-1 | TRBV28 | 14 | CASRPPGPNTEAFF
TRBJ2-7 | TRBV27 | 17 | CASSGTSGRALSYEQYF
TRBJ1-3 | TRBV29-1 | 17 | CSAVPGQGFEGGNTIYF
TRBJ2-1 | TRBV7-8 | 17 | CASSLFGGSSAYNEQFF
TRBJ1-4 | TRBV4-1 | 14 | CASSQVSRGEKLFF
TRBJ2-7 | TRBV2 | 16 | CASRLGGWGVGFEQYF
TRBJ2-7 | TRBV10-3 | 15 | CAISEPGSSSYEQYF
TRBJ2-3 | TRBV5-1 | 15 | CASNGRTGATDTQYF
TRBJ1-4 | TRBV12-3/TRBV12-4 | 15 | CASSPGGGLNEKLFF
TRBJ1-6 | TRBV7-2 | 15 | CASSTRQADNSPLHF
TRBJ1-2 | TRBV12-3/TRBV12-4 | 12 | CASSLLSFGYTF